The 12 T cell receptor beta chains in this list originate from one sample, sequenced in a study of technical replicates of blood from a handful of donors. The method was immunoSEQ multiplex PCR; TCRdb's version includes in-frame clones alone and lacks a portion of them. The table lists around 58,000 clones, roughly 89% of them singletons. The sample was PBMCs. Receptor source: a human donor in good health. Some clones in this sample may be carry-over from other donors' samples.

The chain couples TRBV4-3 to TRBJ2-7, with 9 nucleotides matching TRBD2. Germline lookup yields CDR1 LGHNA and CDR2 YSLEER. The CDR3 totals 17 residues. The trim removed 0 bases at V and 4 bases at J, leaving 10 bases unmatched. The CDR3 reads CASSQDRLAGTPYEQYF. CDR3 sequence (DNA): TGCGCCAGCAGCCAAGATAGGCTAGCGGGAACGCCATACGAGCAGTACTTC.

The chain links TRBV7-3 to TRBJ2-1; TRBD2 matches at 12 bases. After removal of 5 bases from V and 9 bases from J, the junction contained 5 bases not matched to a gene. Germline assignment: CDR1 SGHTA and CDR2 FQGTGA. CDR3 length: 14 amino acids. For the CDR3, the DNA is TGTGCCAGCAGCCGCGGACTAGCGGGAAGTGAGCAGTTCTTC. Translating it yields CASSRGLAGSEQFF.

This clone was seen more than once but under ten times. This sequence joins TRBV6-5 and TRBJ1-3; unclear D gene. The germline V gene encodes CDR1 MNHEY and CDR2 SVGAGI. The CDR3 totals 15 residues. With 8 bases removed from V and 0 bases from J, the gap between germline ends came to 14 bases. The CDR3 here is CASSFGESSGNTIYF. The CDR3 DNA reads as TGTGCCAGCTCCTTTGGGGAGAGCTCTGGAAACACCATATATTTT.

CDR3 DNA: TGTGCCAGCAGGGCCGAACAGGGGCACTATGGCTACACCTTC. Translation: CASRAEQGHYGYTF. The chain recombines TRBV2 with TRBJ1-2; 7 bases map to TRBD1. Trimming cost V 6 bases and J 3 bases; bases outside gene matches: 7. This CDR3 region has 14 residues. Germline loops: CDR1 SNHLY, CDR2 FYNNEI.

The chain carries TRBV6-1 and TRBJ2-7; D uncertain. Looked up from germline, CDR1 is MNHNS and CDR2 is SASEGT. Between the trimmed V and J ends, which lost 7 bases and 2 bases, there was a span of 9 bases. The CDR3 extends over 12 amino acids. CDR3 nucleotide sequence: TGTGCCAGCACTTTGACAACCTACGAGCAGTACTTC. Its protein is CASTLTTYEQYF.

This clone was detected once. The genes are TRBV5-6 and TRBJ2-7; D perhaps matches TRBD2 (6 bases). CDR3 length: 15 amino acids. Per the germline V gene, CDR1 is SGHDT and CDR2 is YYEEEE. The V and J ends lost 0 bases and 4 bases respectively, with 14 bases between them. CDR3 amino acids: CASSLVGSGSYEQYF. The CDR3 DNA follows: TGTGCCAGCAGCTTGGTGGGTAGCGGCTCTTACGAGCAGTACTTC. The full variable domain, rest sourced from reference TRBV5-6 and TRBJ2-7, is DAGVTQSPTHLIKTRGQQVTLRCSPKSGHDTVSWYQQALGQGPQFIFQYYEEEERQRGNFPDRFSGHQFPNYSSELNVNALLLGDSALYLCASSLVGSGSYEQYFGPGTRLTVT.

Comments on this clone: The same CDR3 is also encoded by other DNA sequences in this sample. The chain carries TRBV4-2 and TRBJ2-3; D is unresolved. Germline lookup yields CDR1 LGHNA and CDR2 YNFKEQ. CDR3 length: 12 residues. Trimming cost V 4 bases and J 6 bases, with 8 bases left between them. The CDR3 bases are TGTGCCAGCAGCCTTCGAGAGGATACGCAGTATTTT. It translates to CASSLREDTQYF.

The table lists this clone with a count of one. This chain joins TRBV18 and TRBJ1-4; D gene uncertain. With 8 bases removed from V and 5 bases from J, the gap between germline ends came to 12 bases. Germline CDR1 is KGHSH and CDR2 is LQKENI. This CDR3 is built from 13 residues. This chain's CDR3 is CASARGGNEKLFF. The CDR3 coding sequence is TGTGCCAGCGCACGTGGCGGAAATGAAAAACTGTTTTTT.

This clone was counted a single time. This chain uses TRBV4-3 with TRBJ2-2; 10 bases match TRBD2. CDR3 length equals 18 residues. Germline-derived CDR1 and CDR2 are LGHNA and YSLEER. J gave up 5 bases and V 0 bases, and 9 bases lay outside the gene matches. In nucleotides, the CDR3 is TGCGCCAGCAGCCAAGATCCCGCCGGGACTAGCGTTACCGGGGAGCTGTTTTTT. Its protein product is CASSQDPAGTSVTGELFF.

This clone has more than one count but fewer than ten. The gene calls are TRBV7-9 and TRBJ1-2; D may be TRBD1 (5 bases). The CDR3 consists of 14 residues. Trimming pared 5 bases from V and 2 bases from J, leaving 12 bases between. Germline CDR1 reads SEHNR; CDR2 reads FQNEAQ (reference sequence). CDR3 loop: CASSPRRGNYGYTF. CDR3 DNA sequence: TGTGCCAGCAGCCCTCGGCGGGGGAACTATGGCTACACCTTC.

The chain carries TRBV30 and TRBJ2-5; 12 bases are a match to TRBD2. V lost 3 bases, J lost 5 bases, and 4 bases stayed unmatched. CDR3 length: 14 amino acids. Germline CDR1 and CDR2: GTSNPN and SVGIG (reference sequence). The CDR3 here is CAWRLAGGGETQYF. DNA of the CDR3: TGTGCCTGGAGACTAGCGGGAGGAGGTGAGACCCAGTACTTC.

This sequence joins TRBV6-1 and TRBJ2-7; possibly TRBD1 for D (5 bases). Deletions cut 10 bases from V and 4 bases from J, with 20 bases between. This CDR3 spans 14 amino acids. Germline V CDR1 and CDR2: MNHNS, SASEGT. The CDR3 region has the DNA TGTGCCACCCAACAGGCGAGCAGTAGGTACGAGCAGTACTTC. As protein: CATQQASSRYEQYF.